This T cell receptor beta chain comes out of a study of T cells expressing NK-cell markers (TCRdb year 2020). Concerning the study at large: Eight donors provided sorted CD3+CD56+NKG2C+, CD3+CD56+NKG2C- and CD3+CD56-NKG2C+ T-cell subsets, whose TCR beta-chain repertoires were profiled. Randomly selected healthy volunteers, three men and five women, were used as the eight sequenced donors. Libraries were sequenced as 2 x 150 bp reads on Illumina HiSeq 2000/2500, MiSeq or NextSeq. Among the eight sequenced donors, only one was HCMV-seronegative, while the other seven were HCMV-seropositive. Results the study describes overall, beyond this receptor: It remained unclear whether the expanded NKG2C-expressing T cell clones were specific for HCMV antigens. In roughly six donors, the dominant CD3+CD56+NKG2C+ clonotypes ranked among the top 10 CD8+ clonotypes, making up roughly 1.0-7.0% of CD8+ T cells. Those dominant clonotypes were again the most abundant among CD3+CD56-NKG2C+ cells in a handful of donors, at about 25-65%.

The CDR3 spans 14 residues, from the cysteine through the phenylalanine. No coding sequence is recorded. Per the germline V gene, SGDLS is the CDR1 and YYNGEE is the CDR2. A commercial ELISA kit detecting HCMV-specific IgG in serum was used to determine HCMV serostatus. Peripheral blood mononuclear cells were isolated from blood by Ficoll density gradient centrifugation. The sequencing machine was an Illumina HiSeq 2000. 5'RACE template switching, by which a universal primer site and unique molecular identifiers were added, was used to make TCR beta cDNA libraries. Priming for cDNA synthesis came from the TCR beta constant segment, and two successive PCR amplification steps followed. In the paper's pipeline: Reads were demultiplexed and grouped by UMI with MIGEC, and clonotypes were assembled and quantified with MiTCR. Only TCR cDNA sequences supported by at least two reads were kept to exclude erroneous sequences. The tcR package was used for downstream repertoire analysis, and clonotypes were matched between fractions using CDR3 nucleotide sequence together with V segment. VDJmatch was used to annotate antigen specificity against VDJdb, with one amino acid substitution in CDR3 allowed. After TCRdb reprocessed the reads, each CDR3 protein sequence was kept as one row, without DNA. V and J calls and clone size were set by TCRdb, not the authors. For this sample, the table gives 550,000 or so distinct CDR3 sequences. Approximately 3.5% of the sample rests with the top ten.

In the case of this clonotype: The clone's antigen remains unknown.

The source is a man aged 18 to 30 in good health. Donor details come from another sample of the same person, matched by shared clones. The V gene is TRBV9 and the J gene is TRBJ1-6. Sequencing used blood T cells: a sorted CD56 or NKG2C T cell subset, CD4+ or CD8+ T cells, or bulk PBMC T cells (not recorded which). The CDR3 here reads CASSVEHSGPPLHF.